This note documents a single T cell receptor beta chain sequence. Its cognate antigen is unknown. V was trimmed by 5 bases and J by 3 bases, leaving 14 bases between them. The germline CDR1 and CDR2 sequences are GTSNPN and SVGIG (reference sequence). The CDR3 is made up of 13 amino acids. Peripheral blood came from all dose cohorts at three timepoints. The data were obtained in a study of OX40 agonist ivuxolimab in advanced cancers. Findings and limits, study-wide: CD8+ T cells averaged more expanded clones than CD4+. Normalized expansion of T-cell clones was also low for some nonresponders.

Profiled with immunoSEQ multiplex PCR; TCRdb holds only in-frame clones, not every one. The sample shows 45,000 to 65,000 clones, around 85% of them seen only once. The sequence came from an adult with an advanced solid tumor such as melanoma, head and neck, liver or kidney cancer. The sequencing here drew on CD4+ or CD8+ T cells sorted from blood, taken in a trial of the OX40 agonist ivuxolimab. The rearrangement links TRBV30 to TRBJ2-7, with D uncertain. The CDR3 loop reads CAWSYMNFYEQYF. Written as DNA, the CDR3 is TGTGCCTGGTCGTACATGAATTTCTACGAGCAGTACTTC.